This is a list of T cell receptor beta chains from one sample in a study of T-cell reconstitution after alpha-beta-depleted transplantation in children. One entry per CDR3 protein, called by TCRdb with MiXCR from the PCR reads. The repertoire has roughly 570,000 distinct CDR3 sequences, around 27% of them found once; the top ten carry about a third. Here the sequenced sample was PBMCs, taken before TCRalphabeta/CD19-depleted stem cell transplant. The receptors originated from a boy less than two years old with Wiskott-Aldrich syndrome, due to receive a stem cell transplant. The conserved cysteine and the conserved F or W are not part of the CDR3 here.

>TRBV20-1
SARAGGGNTIY
>TRBV5-1
ASRRETGGPFNEKLF
>TRBV13
ASSLRGPGLAGEQY
>TRBV6-1
ASCPDEDSLYGYT
>TRBV12-3/TRBV12-4
ASRRGSWQF
>TRBV29-1
SVGRQGPNEQF
>TRBV5-1
ASSFTGGTYEQY
>TRBV5-1
ASSLIPGTGYTGELF
>TRBV5-1
ASSLDRNRVEEAF
>TRBV18
ASSTQTGTGEQY
>TRBV27
ASSLRGQGIYEQY
>TRBV2
ASSEGVYEQY
>TRBV29-1
SVEHQETQY
>TRBV12-3/TRBV12-4
ASRNSGSTDTQY
>TRBV7-2
ASSLNAKVSDTQY
>TRBV3-1
ASSQVYGPGELF
>TRBV7-8
ASSLALRDRGHTGELF
>TRBV5-6
ASSFRDRILLY
>TRBV4-1
ASSSDGTSGRPVGEQY
>TRBV20-1
SARVVLGGTGLAQPQH
>TRBV20-1
SARVNIEQY
>TRBV10-3
AISEVHEQY
>TRBV5-1
ASSRISRPGQGANEQF
>TRBV12-3/TRBV12-4
ASSLSTGSAQF
>TRBV5-1
ASSPGPPDTQY
>TRBV5-1
ASSSNRGGDYGYT
>TRBV5-1
ASSLVGGPSGANGLT
>TRBV5-1
ASTTNRNEQF
>TRBV3-1
ASSEWGGKNIQY
>TRBV14
ASSRRPNHNEQF
>TRBV5-1
ASKGLAGSVHRELF
>TRBV5-1
ASSLAALAGGDTQY
>TRBV5-1
ASKISTGELF
>TRBV25-1
ASSAADTQY
>TRBV7-6
ASSLSLGRIQETQY
>TRBV5-1
ASSSPGSPQNNEQF